This TCR beta chain was found in a study of CD8 T cells in Susac syndrome. Peripheral blood CD8+ and CD4+ T cells were profiled by TCR beta sequencing. As controls, healthy donors matched for age and sex were used. Of note for this clonotype: The antigen is unknown.

Random hexamers were used to reverse transcribe an amount of about 0.45 to 1 ug RNA. The TCR beta CDR3 was amplified by immunoSEQ multiplex PCR across 54 Vbeta, 13 Jbeta. TCRdb passed the immunoSEQ multiplex PCR reads through MiXCR, listing each CDR3 protein once. The sample lists about 190,000 distinct CDR3 sequences; about 93% were seen once. Study-wide results and limits: That the number of individuals in its TCR sequencing and HLA analysis was relatively small was acknowledged by the study.

Sequenced sample: CD4+ T cells from PBMCs. The TCR originated in a human donor in good health.

CDR3 sequence (DNA): TGCGCCAGCAGCCTTAGTTCCGACAGGTGGGGCCAGTACTTC. This gives the protein CASSLSSDRWGQYF. The chain combines TRBV5-1 with TRBJ2-5; weak D call: TRBD1 (6 bases). The germline V gene encodes CDR1 SGHRS and CDR2 YFSETQ. V lost 4 bases to trimming and J lost 10 bases, with 20 bases between them. This CDR3 has 14 amino acids.